Listed below are T cell receptor beta chains from one sample, sequenced in a study of T cell responses to AZD1222 COVID-19 vaccine. Clones were read by immunoSEQ multiplex PCR, and TCRdb kept only the in-frame ones, dropping some. The table lists about 100,000 clones, about nine tenths of them singletons. The specimen comprised peripheral blood, sampled 28 days after the second AZD1222 dose. These receptors all come from an adult who received the AZD1222 COVID-19 vaccine. Both conserved end residues are part of each CDR3. The D gene is left open where the match is weak. Size tells how often a clone was seen (once, few, many) or the class of an expanded clone, and some rows leave it out.

>TRBJ1-1|TRBD1|-|TRBV28
CASGTGARTEAFF
TGTGCCAGCGGAACAGGGGCTAGAACTGAAGCTTTCTTT
>TRBJ2-1|-|-|TRBV19
CASSIGPGSSYNEQFF
TGTGCCAGTAGTATTGGTCCAGGGTCCTCCTACAATGAGCAGTTCTTC
>TRBJ2-1|TRBD1|-|TRBV5-1
CASSLGTGVTNEQFF
TGCGCCAGCAGCTTAGGGACAGGGGTTACCAATGAGCAGTTCTTC
>TRBJ1-1|-|-|TRBV23-1
CAKCKGHNLEAFF
TGCGCCAAATGTAAGGGGCATAACCTTGAGGCTTTCTTT
>TRBJ2-2|TRBD2|-|TRBV4-1
CASSQEGGTSGRAQTGELFF
TGCGCCAGCAGCCAAGAAGGGGGAACTAGCGGGAGGGCCCAGACCGGGGAGCTGTTTTTT
>TRBJ2-3|TRBD1|-|TRBV7-2
CASSPWTGRSTDTQYF
TGTGCCAGCAGCCCCTGGACAGGGAGGAGCACAGATACGCAGTATTTT
>TRBJ1-1|TRBD1|-|TRBV7-3
CASSLRQGGTEAFF
TGTGCCAGCAGCTTACGACAGGGCGGCACTGAAGCTTTCTTT
>TRBJ2-3|TRBD2|-|TRBV5-4
CASSPGGGTDTQYF
TGTGCCAGCAGCCCCGGGGGGGGAACAGATACGCAGTATTTT
>TRBJ1-2|-|-|TRBV19
CASSIAPKGYGYTF
TGTGCCAGTAGTATAGCCCCCAAGGGCTATGGCTACACCTTC
>TRBJ1-5|-|-|TRBV30
CAWSSGADQPQHF
TGTGCCTGGAGTTCGGGGGCAGATCAGCCCCAGCATTTT
>TRBJ1-5|TRBD1|-|TRBV7-9
CASSVWTGVGNQPQHF
TGTGCCAGCAGCGTATGGACAGGGGTGGGCAATCAGCCCCAGCATTTT
>TRBJ1-4|-|-|TRBV5-1
CASSPGTSEKLFF
TGCGCCAGCAGCCCCGGGACTTCAGAAAAACTGTTTTTT
>TRBJ2-7|-|-|TRBV19
CASKDRNYEQYF
TGTGCCAGCAAAGACAGAAACTACGAGCAGTACTTC
>TRBJ2-2|-|-|TRBV9
CAGSGLIKSNTGELFF
TGTGCCGGATCGGGACTGATTAAGTCGAACACCGGGGAGCTGTTTTTT
>TRBJ2-7|-|-|TRBV10-3
CAISTTYEQYF
TGTGCCATCAGCACTACCTACGAGCAGTACTTC
>TRBJ2-2|TRBD2|-|TRBV5-1
CASSPLAGRGGELFF
TGCGCCAGCAGCCCTCTAGCGGGAAGGGGCGGGGAGCTGTTTTTT
>TRBJ1-6|-|-|TRBV9
CASSVGVLGSPLHF
TGTGCCAGCAGCGTGGGGGTTTTAGGTTCACCCCTCCACTTT
>TRBJ2-3|TRBD2|few|TRBV13
CASSRPGRGAPDTQYF
TGTGCCAGCAGCCGCCCGGGGAGGGGAGCCCCAGATACGCAGTATTTT
>TRBJ2-4|-|-|TRBV9
CASRASGAAKNIQYF
TGTGCCAGCAGGGCTTCAGGGGCGGCCAAAAACATTCAGTACTTC
>TRBJ2-5|TRBD2|once|TRBV24-1
CATSIAGRETQYF
TGTGCCACCAGTATAGCCGGGAGGGAGACCCAGTACTTC
>TRBJ2-5|-|-|TRBV18
CASSPSGQSRETQYF
TGTGCCAGCTCACCCTCCGGACAGTCACGGGAGACCCAGTACTTC
>TRBJ1-2|TRBD1|-|TRBV7-9
CASRDGTADYGYTF
TGTGCCAGCAGAGACGGGACAGCCGACTATGGCTACACCTTC
>TRBJ1-5|TRBD1|-|TRBV27
CASSPGGGSNQPQHF
TGTGCCAGCAGTCCAGGGGGGGGTAGCAATCAGCCCCAGCATTTT
>TRBJ1-3|-|-|TRBV30
CAWSGQSGNTIYF
TGTGCCTGGAGTGGACAGTCAGGAAACACCATATATTTT
>TRBJ2-7|-|-|TRBV6-5
CASSYSIGGDEQYF
TGTGCCAGCAGTTACTCGATCGGAGGGGACGAGCAGTACTTC
>TRBJ1-5|-|-|TRBV28
CASSLQGSASQPQHF
TGTGCCAGCAGTTTACAGGGGTCCGCCAGTCAGCCCCAGCATTTT
>TRBJ2-1|TRBD2|once|TRBV7-6
CASSPLREGNEQFF
TGTGCCAGCAGCCCACTTCGGGAGGGCAATGAGCAGTTCTTC
>TRBJ2-7|TRBD2|-|TRBV3-1/TRBV3-2
CASSHSTSGSHEQYF
TGTGCCAGCAGCCATAGTACTAGCGGGAGCCACGAGCAGTACTTC
>TRBJ1-2|-|-|TRBV19
CASRLDSGTYYGYTF
TGTGCCAGTAGACTCGACTCCGGGACTTACTATGGCTACACCTTC
>TRBJ2-1|-|few|TRBV3-1/TRBV3-2
CASSQGQAYNEQFF
TGTGCCAGCAGCCAAGGTCAGGCCTACAATGAGCAGTTCTTC
>TRBJ2-7|TRBD2|-|TRBV2
CASSSSGLAGYEQYF
TGTGCCAGCAGTTCCTCGGGACTAGCGGGTTACGAGCAGTACTTC
>TRBJ1-1|-|-|TRBV12-3/TRBV12-4
CASNRGTNTEAFF
TGTGCCAGCAATAGGGGAACCAACACTGAAGCTTTCTTT
>TRBJ2-5|TRBD1|-|TRBV5-1
CASSLTFHGTGALIEETQYF
TGCGCCAGCAGCTTGACGTTCCACGGGACAGGGGCCCTCATCGAAGAGACCCAGTACTTC
>TRBJ1-5|TRBD1|-|TRBV5-1
CASSLGTGQPQHF
TGCGCCAGCAGCCTTGGGACAGGCCAACCCCAGCATTTT
>TRBJ2-7|-|few|TRBV12-3/TRBV12-4
CASSLSNEQYF
TGTGCCAGCAGTTTGTCGAACGAGCAGTACTTC
>TRBJ1-6|-|-|TRBV7-6
CASSLTRGNSPLHF
TGTGCCAGCAGCTTAACCCGGGGAAATTCACCCCTCCACTTT
>TRBJ1-4|-|-|TRBV7-8
CASSQNMGEKLFF
TGTGCCAGCAGCCAAAACATGGGGGAAAAACTGTTTTTT
>TRBJ1-1|-|-|TRBV28
CASSLWGTYTEAFF
TGTGCCAGCAGTTTGTGGGGCACCTACACTGAAGCTTTCTTT
>TRBJ2-3|-|few|TRBV5-1
CASSLLGLKGPSTDTQYF
TGCGCCAGCAGCTTGTTGGGATTAAAAGGCCCGTCGACAGATACGCAGTATTTT
>TRBJ2-7|TRBD1|-|TRBV5-1
CASSSQGANHEQYF
TGCGCCAGCAGCTCCCAGGGGGCTAACCACGAGCAGTACTTC
>TRBJ1-2|-|-|TRBV14
CASSQEHGLANYGYTF
TGTGCCAGCAGCCAAGAACACGGATTAGCTAACTATGGCTACACCTTC
>TRBJ2-3|TRBD2|-|TRBV3-1/TRBV3-2
CASSQDLAELSTQYF
TGTGCCAGCAGCCAGGATCTAGCGGAACTTTCTACGCAGTATTTT
>TRBJ2-6|-|-|TRBV28
CASSLGRFSGANVLTF
TGTGCCAGCAGCCTCGGACGGTTCTCTGGGGCCAACGTCCTGACTTTC
>TRBJ2-3|TRBD1|-|TRBV19
CASSTGGSTDTQYF
TGTGCCAGCTCAACAGGGGGTAGCACAGATACGCAGTATTTT
>TRBJ1-6|-|once|TRBV15
CATSRPRAGPSPLHF
TGTGCCACCAGCAGGCCCCGGGCAGGGCCCTCACCCCTCCACTTT
>TRBJ1-1|-|-|TRBV5-1
CASTDLSGNTEAFF
TGCGCCAGCACGGACCTATCGGGGAACACTGAAGCTTTCTTT
>TRBJ1-1|-|-|TRBV14
CASSPMTGRNTEAFF
TGTGCCAGCAGCCCGATGACAGGAAGGAACACTGAAGCTTTCTTT
>TRBJ2-2|TRBD1|-|TRBV6-5
CASSYAPGQGSGELFF
TGTGCCAGCAGTTACGCACCGGGACAGGGGTCCGGGGAGCTGTTTTTT
>TRBJ2-7|TRBD2|-|TRBV10-3
CASGLAGVDEQYF
TGTGCCTCGGGACTAGCGGGAGTAGACGAGCAGTACTTC
>TRBJ2-3|-|-|TRBV28
CASSLRRGGRSTQYF
TGTGCCAGCAGTTTACGCAGGGGCGGACGGTCGACGCAGTATTTT
>TRBJ1-2|-|-|TRBV6-5
CASSPREGVYGYTF
TGTGCCAGCAGTCCCCGGGAGGGAGTCTATGGCTACACCTTC
>TRBJ2-2|-|-|TRBV28
CASAPEYPTGELFF
TGTGCCAGTGCCCCAGAGTACCCCACCGGGGAGCTGTTTTTT